This T cell receptor beta chain was captured in a study of control samples from healthy donors and cancer patients. The CDR3 length is 17 residues. V lost 5 bases, J lost 0 bases, and 8 bases stayed unmatched. Germline V CDR1 and CDR2: MDHEN, SYDVKM. Repertoires were generated with immunoSEQ multiplex PCR, while TCRdb's copy carries only in-frame clones and drops some. The sample holds some 410,000 clones, 90% seen once. The rearrangement joins TRBV28 to TRBJ2-7; 12 bases map to TRBD2. The TCR originated in a man aged 40-55 years with head and neck cancer. The sample taken for sequencing was PBMCs. The CDR3 DNA sequence: TGTGCCAGCAGTCTACTAGCGGGGGGCCCGAGCTCCTACGAGCAGTACTTC. Translated, it gives CASSLLAGGPSSYEQYF.